The 27 T cell receptor beta chains reported below all come from one sample, sequenced in a study of control samples from healthy donors and cancer patients. The data were produced by immunoSEQ multiplex PCR, yet TCRdb's version contains in-frame clones alone and is incomplete. The data show about 120,000 clones, approximately 90% seen once. Source material: blood. The source of these receptors is a woman aged 70 to 79 in good health.

This rearrangement joins TRBV5-6 to TRBJ1-3, with D unresolved. The ends were cut back, 4 bases at V and 4 bases at J, with 12 bases in the middle. CDR3 size: 14 residues. CDR1 is SGHDT and CDR2 is YYEEEE in the germline V gene. CDR3 coding DNA: TGTGCCAGCAGCCTACCGGCGGACGGAAACACCATATATTTT. This gives the protein CASSLPADGNTIYF.

The J gene is TRBJ1-1, the V gene TRBV10-1, with D perhaps TRBD1 (6 bases). V shed 0 bases and J shed 1 base, with 18 bases lying between them. From germline, CDR1 is WNHNN and CDR2 SYGVQD (reference sequence). The length of the CDR3 is 18 residues. This CDR3 reads CASSESMVYEGGNTEAFF. CDR3 nucleotides: TGCGCCAGCAGTGAGTCGATGGTTTATGAGGGGGGGAACACTGAAGCTTTCTTT.

This clone was detected once. V gene TRBV7-3 combines with J gene TRBJ1-1; D gene uncertain. The CDR3 extends over 14 amino acids. Trimming took 4 bases from V and 1 from J, leaving 10 bases between them. Germline-derived CDR1 and CDR2 are SGHTA and FQGTGA. CDR3 amino acids: CASSSSQENTEAFF. Written as DNA, the CDR3 is TGTGCCAGCAGCTCCTCCCAAGAGAACACTGAAGCTTTCTTT.

The J gene is TRBJ1-3, the V gene TRBV5-1, with unresolved D. Germline loops: CDR1 SGHRS, CDR2 YFSETQ. The CDR3 contains 16 residues. The V and J ends lost 4 bases and 0 bases respectively, with 14 bases between them. The CDR3 bases are TGCGCCAGCAGCGAAAACGCAGGTCCCTCTGGAAACACCATATATTTT. Amino acids: CASSENAGPSGNTIYF.

The V gene is TRBV6-5, the J gene TRBJ2-7, with TRBD1 matching over 9 bases. The CDR3 consists of 14 residues. V was pared by 4 bases and J by 7 bases, with 8 bases of the junction left unmatched. Germline CDR1 MNHEY, CDR2 SVGAGI. CDR3 protein: CASSFRDRDSEQYF. In nucleotides, the CDR3 is TGTGCCAGCAGTTTCCGGGACAGGGATTCGGAGCAGTACTTC.

This clone was seen only a few times. This rearrangement joins TRBV21-1 to TRBJ2-5. TRBV21-1 constitutes a pseudogene. The CDR3 contains 15 residues. The CDR3 loop reads CASSQLQGRKETQYF. The CDR3 DNA reads TGTGCCAGCAGTCAACTTCAGGGGAGGAAGGAGACCCAGTACTTC.

V and J are TRBV12-3 or TRBV12-4 and TRBJ1-2; 8 bases line up with TRBD1. This CDR3 comprises 12 residues. Losses at the gene ends were 6 bases for V and 8 bases for J; bases not matched to a gene: 5. The CDR3 nucleotides read TGTGCCAGCAGAAAGGACAGGGTAGGCTACACCTTC. Its protein product is CASRKDRVGYTF.

CDR3 region: CASSQDWGYNEQFF. CDR3 coding DNA: TGTGCCAGCAGCCAAGATTGGGGGTACAATGAGCAGTTCTTC. The chain carries TRBV14 and TRBJ2-1; tentatively, D is TRBD1 or TRBD2 (5 bases each). V lost 0 bases and J 4 bases, leaving 7 bases between the germline ends. Per the germline V gene, CDR1 is SGHDN and CDR2 is FVKESK. The CDR3 contains 14 residues.

About this clone: Distinct nucleotide sequences in the sample also encode this CDR3. V gene TRBV5-4 combines with J gene TRBJ1-1; D possibly corresponds to TRBD1 (6 bases). This CDR3 spans 12 amino acids. Germline V gives CDR1 SGHNT, CDR2 YYREEE (reference sequence). Trimming took off 2 bases at V and 10 bases at J, with 12 bases between the two ends. The CDR3 protein is CASSFEQGRAFF. In DNA form, the CDR3 reads TGTGCCAGCAGCTTCGAACAGGGACGAGCTTTCTTT.

The chain links TRBV9 to TRBJ2-3; D remains unclear. This CDR3 is built from 12 residues. CDR1 is SGDLS and CDR2 is YYNGEE in the germline V gene. Between the trimmed V and J ends, which lost 7 bases and 4 bases, there was a span of 10 bases. CDR3 in amino acids: CASQGIADTQYF. CDR3 in DNA: TGTGCCAGCCAAGGGATAGCAGATACGCAGTATTTT.

The chain links TRBV27 to TRBJ1-1, with TRBD1 identical over 9 bases. CDR3 length: 13 amino acids. Germline V gives CDR1 MNHEY, CDR2 SMNVEV (reference sequence). V shed 5 bases, J shed 7 bases, and the junction held 5 bases outside the gene matches. The CDR3 bases are TGTGCCAGCAGTCCACAGGGGGCCTATGAAGCTTTCTTT. Translation gives CASSPQGAYEAFF.

V is TRBV2 and J is TRBJ1-2, with TRBD1 identical over 8 bases. With 6 bases clipped from V and 8 bases from J, the junction kept 5 bases outside the gene matches. Germline-derived CDR1 and CDR2 are SNHLY and FYNNEI. The CDR3 has 12 residues. CDR3 bases: TGTGCCAGCAGGGACAGGGAACTCGGCTACACCTTC. Encoded protein: CASRDRELGYTF.

The V gene is TRBV5-5, the J gene TRBJ1-5; 7 nucleotides align to TRBD1. The V and J ends lost 4 bases and 7 bases, in that order; junction bases with no gene match: 8. This CDR3 is 14 amino acids long. From germline, CDR1 is SGHKS and CDR2 YYEKEE (reference sequence). The CDR3 is CASSRDRAGQPQHF. The CDR3 nucleotides are TGTGCCAGCAGCCGGGACAGAGCAGGCCAGCCCCAGCATTTT.

The chain has TRBV19 and TRBJ1-1; D is undetermined. Germline assignment: CDR1 LNHDA and CDR2 SQIVND (reference sequence). Trimming removed 6 bases from V and 5 bases from J, with 10 bases in between. The CDR3 is 12 residues long. The CDR3, as DNA: TGTGCCAGTAGATCTGGGGTGACTGAAGCTTTCTTT. It translates to CASRSGVTEAFF. Supplemented by reference TRBV19 and TRBJ1-1, the full variable domain reads DGGITQSPKYLFRKEGQNVTLSCEQNLNHDAMYWYRQDPGQGLRLIYYSQIVNDFQKGDIAEGYSVSREKKESFPLTVTSAQKNPTAFYLCASRSGVTEAFFGQGTRLTVV.

The chain has TRBV4-1 and TRBJ1-5; D call uncertain. V was shortened by 0 bases and J by 7 bases, with 13 bases between the two germline ends. CDR1 MGHRA and CDR2 YSYEKL come from the germline V gene. The CDR3 extends over 15 amino acids. In nucleotides, the CDR3 is TGCGCCAGCAGCCAAGATCGGGGAGGGCTGCAGCCCCAGCATTTT. Its protein product is CASSQDRGGLQPQHF.

This sequence joins TRBV7-9 and TRBJ2-1; 14 bases align to TRBD2. The ends lost 5 bases at V and 8 bases at J; junction bases unmatched: 5. The CDR3 has 15 residues. Germline CDR1 reads SEHNR; CDR2 reads FQNEAQ (reference sequence). CDR3 nucleotide sequence: TGTGCCAGCAGCCGGACTAGCGGGGGGAAATATGAGCAGTTCTTC. Its translation is CASSRTSGGKYEQFF.

This clone occurred once. This chain uses TRBV6-1 with TRBJ2-3, with D perhaps assigned TRBD1 or TRBD2 (6 bases each). CDR1 is MNHNS and CDR2 is SASEGT in the germline V gene. Trimming left V 2 bases short and J 4 bases short, with 10 bases between. The CDR3 loop spans 14 amino acids. CDR3 amino acids: CASSERRGADTQYF. The CDR3 DNA is TGTGCCAGCAGTGAAAGGAGGGGGGCAGATACGCAGTATTTT.

V is TRBV10-3 and J is TRBJ1-4; D possibly corresponds to TRBD1 (5 bases). Germline V gene data show CDR1 as ENHRY and CDR2 as SYGVKD. V dropped 2 bases and J dropped 0 bases, with 16 bases sitting between them. CDR3 size: 18 residues. The CDR3 DNA follows: TGTGCCATCAGTGAGAGAGGGAATAGACAGACAACTAATGAAAAACTGTTTTTT. It translates to CAISERGNRQTTNEKLFF.

The chain carries TRBV2 and TRBJ2-5; D not resolved. The V gene lost 3 bases and the J gene lost 5 bases, with 10 bases spanning the gap. CDR3 length equals 13 residues. Germline V gene sequence: CDR1 SNHLY, CDR2 FYNNEI. The CDR3 loop is CASSDYIGETQYF. Here the CDR3 DNA reads TGTGCCAGCAGTGACTACATCGGGGAGACCCAGTACTTC.

The rearrangement joins TRBV5-4 to TRBJ2-2; 7 nucleotides line up with TRBD1. V dropped 3 bases and J dropped 4; count of bases not matched to a gene: 6. Germline V gene data show CDR1 as SGHNT and CDR2 as YYREEE (reference sequence). CDR3 size: 15 residues. CDR3 sequence (DNA): TGTGCCAGCAGCTCCTTCGACAGGGTCACCGGGGAGCTGTTTTTT. Its protein is CASSSFDRVTGELFF.

This chain uses TRBV19 with TRBJ1-6; TRBD1 aligns across 9 bases. Germline V gene sequence: CDR1 LNHDA, CDR2 SQIVND (reference sequence). The CDR3 is 13 amino acids. V was clipped by 3 bases and J by 9 bases; unmatched bases: 0. CDR3 sequence (DNA): TGTGCCAGTAGTATGACAGGGGGTTCACCCCTCCACTTT. Its translation is CASSMTGGSPLHF.

Note on this clone: The sample holds other DNA sequences that translate to the same CDR3. The V gene is TRBV15, the J gene TRBJ2-7; 8 bases fit TRBD1. The germline V gene has CDR1 LNHNV and CDR2 YYDKDF (reference sequence). V shed 3 bases, J shed 1 base, and the junction held 2 bases outside the gene matches. The CDR3 runs 14 residues. The chain's CDR3 is CATSRDRASYEQYF. In DNA, the CDR3 is TGTGCCACCAGCAGGGACAGGGCGTCCTACGAGCAGTACTTC. Full variable domain (remainder filled in from reference TRBV15 and TRBJ2-7): DAMVIQNPRYQVTQFGKPVTLSCSQTLNHNVMYWYQQKSSQAPKLLFHYYDKDFNNEADTPDNFQSRRPNTSFCFLDIRSPGLGDTAMYLCATSRDRASYEQYFGPGTRLTVT.

This clone was seen at least ten times. The gene calls are TRBV7-6 and TRBJ2-2; D is ambiguous. The CDR3 is 15 amino acids. Germline V CDR1 and CDR2: SGHVS, FNYEAQ. Trimming left V 1 base short and J 3 bases short, with 9 bases between. The CDR3 sequence: CASSLGQFDTGELFF. The CDR3 DNA sequence: TGTGCCAGCAGCTTAGGCCAGTTTGACACCGGGGAGCTGTTTTTT.

V and J are TRBV5-4 and TRBJ2-1; either TRBD1 or TRBD2 may supply D (5 bases each). Germline CDR1 SGHNT, CDR2 YYREEE (reference sequence). This CDR3 region has 14 residues. V lost 3 bases to trimming and J lost 9 bases, with 16 bases between them. CDR3: CASSWELWGSEQFF. The DNA for the CDR3 is TGTGCCAGCAGCTGGGAGTTATGGGGCAGTGAGCAGTTCTTC. The full variable domain, completed using reference TRBV5-4 and TRBJ2-1, is ETGVTQSPTHLIKTRGQQVTLRCSSQSGHNTVSWYQQALGQGPQFIFQYYREEENGRGNFPPRFSGLQFPNYSSELNVNALELDDSALYLCASSWELWGSEQFFGPGTRLTVL.

In the case of this clone: At the DNA level, this CDR3 is encoded by other sequences in the same sample as well. This chain joins TRBV7-2 and TRBJ2-2; weak D call: TRBD1 (5 bases). This CDR3 contains 15 residues. V gave up 3 bases and J gave up 0 bases, with 8 bases separating them. Germline CDR1 SGHTA, CDR2 FQGNSA. The CDR3 here is CASSLAGTNTGELFF. DNA for the CDR3: TGTGCCAGCAGCTTGGCAGGGACGAACACCGGGGAGCTGTTTTTT.

This chain links TRBV12-5 with TRBJ1-5; D is possibly TRBD1 (5 bases). The CDR3 consists of 15 residues. CDR1 and CDR2 (germline): LGHNT, FRNRAP. V lost 6 bases and J 2 bases, leaving 14 bases between the germline ends. CDR3 loop: CASGWDLLGNQPQHF. Written as DNA, the CDR3 is TGTGCTAGTGGATGGGACTTGCTTGGCAATCAGCCCCAGCATTTT. Full variable domain (remainder filled in from reference TRBV12-5 and TRBJ1-5): DARVTQTPRHKVTEMGQEVTMRCQPILGHNTVFWYRQTMMQGLELLAYFRNRAPLDDSGMPKDRFSAEMPDATLATLKIQPSEPRDSAVYFCASGWDLLGNQPQHFGDGTRLSIL.

The chain links TRBV18 to TRBJ2-1; 10 bases fit TRBD2. J gave up 9 bases and V 0 bases, and 5 bases lay outside the gene matches. Germline V gene lookup returns CDR1 KGHSH and CDR2 LQKENI. The CDR3 is 15 residues long. The CDR3 sequence: CASSPPAGGRGEQFF. The CDR3 DNA is TGTGCCAGCTCACCACCAGCGGGGGGGCGGGGTGAGCAGTTCTTC.